One sample yielded the 6 T cell receptor beta chains listed below, sequenced in a study of blood T cell repertoires in COVID-19 (dated by TCRdb to between 2020 and 2021). Libraries were built with the immunoSEQ multiplex PCR assay. The clones in this table, taken by TCRdb from immuneACCESS, are in-frame only. Not every clone is retained; where verified, under half of the shortfall comes from an unresolved V gene, and the cause of the rest is unknown. This sample has under 250,000 clones in its table, and 80% to 95% of those were observed once. The ten top clones hold about 0.8% of the sample. The sequenced sample consisted of peripheral blood. The receptors originated from a man in his 60s with COVID-19, enrolled during active disease.

The rearrangement uses TRBV9 and TRBJ1-5, with 7 positions matching TRBD1. CDR1 is SGDLS and CDR2 is YYNGEE in the germline V gene. The CDR3 is 15 residues long. V dropped 0 bases and J dropped 6; count of bases not matched to a gene: 6. The CDR3 loop is CASSVEGGAGQPQHF. The CDR3 DNA reads TGTGCCAGCAGCGTAGAAGGGGGCGCGGGTCAGCCCCAGCATTTT.

The chain combines TRBV9 with TRBJ2-1; 8 bases map to TRBD2. J gave up 4 bases and V 5 bases, and 8 bases lay outside the gene matches. The length of the CDR3 is 15 residues. The germline V gene has CDR1 SGDLS and CDR2 YYNGEE. As DNA, the CDR3 is TGTGCCAGCAGTCTAAAGCGGGAGCCTTACAATGAGCAGTTCTTC. Protein sequence: CASSLKREPYNEQFF.

This chain uses TRBV7-2 with TRBJ2-1; 7 bases map to TRBD2. The V and J ends lost 1 base and 4 bases, in that order; junction bases with no gene match: 4. The CDR3 sequence is 15 residues long. Per the germline V gene, CDR1 is SGHTA and CDR2 is FQGNSA. The CDR3 sequence is CASSLDFSGYNEQFF. CDR3 DNA: TGTGCCAGCAGCTTAGACTTTAGCGGGTACAATGAGCAGTTCTTC.

The chain joins TRBV7-3 to TRBJ2-2; no clear D. The V end lost 5 bases, the J end lost 1 base, and 8 bases lay between the germline ends. There are 14 residues in the CDR3. Germline V gene lookup returns CDR1 SGHTA and CDR2 FQGTGA. The CDR3 coding sequence is TGTGCCAGCAGCCCCCCCGGGAACACCGGGGAGCTGTTTTTT. Translating gives CASSPPGNTGELFF.

The chain is built from TRBV7-2 and TRBJ2-7; D might be TRBD2 (5 bases). Trimming took 5 bases from V and 2 from J, leaving 13 bases between them. The CDR3 loop spans 14 amino acids. CDR1 and CDR2 (germline): SGHTA, FQGNSA. The CDR3 is CASSGGLMTYEQYF. CDR3 sequence (DNA): TGTGCCAGCAGCGGTGGACTGATGACCTACGAGCAGTACTTC.

The chain uses TRBV14 and TRBJ2-2; TRBD2 matches at 10 bases. Germline CDR1 and CDR2: SGHDN and FVKESK. Unmatched junction bases numbered 11, after V lost 2 bases and J lost 5 bases. This CDR3 is built from 18 residues. Here the CDR3 DNA reads TGTGCCAGCAGCCAAACAACCGGGCTAGCGGGAGATACCGGGGAGCTGTTTTTT. This encodes CASSQTTGLAGDTGELFF.